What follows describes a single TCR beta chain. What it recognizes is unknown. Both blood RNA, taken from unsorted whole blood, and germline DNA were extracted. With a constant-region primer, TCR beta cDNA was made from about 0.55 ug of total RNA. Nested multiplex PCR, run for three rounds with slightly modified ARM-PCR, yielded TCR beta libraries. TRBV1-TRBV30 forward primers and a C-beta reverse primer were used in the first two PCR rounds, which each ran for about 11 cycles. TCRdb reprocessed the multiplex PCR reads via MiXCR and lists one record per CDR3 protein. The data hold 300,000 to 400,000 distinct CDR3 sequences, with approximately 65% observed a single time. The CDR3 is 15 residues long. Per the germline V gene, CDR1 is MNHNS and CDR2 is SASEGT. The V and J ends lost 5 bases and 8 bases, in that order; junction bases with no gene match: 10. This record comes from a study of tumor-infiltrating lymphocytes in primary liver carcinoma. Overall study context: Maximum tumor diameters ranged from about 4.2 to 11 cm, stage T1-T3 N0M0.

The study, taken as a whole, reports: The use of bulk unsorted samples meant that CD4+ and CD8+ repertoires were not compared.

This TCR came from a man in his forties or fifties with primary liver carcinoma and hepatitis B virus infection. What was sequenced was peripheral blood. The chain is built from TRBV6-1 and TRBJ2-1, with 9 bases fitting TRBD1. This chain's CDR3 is CASSQQGALFDEQFF. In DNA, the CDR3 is TGTGCCAGCAGTCAACAGGGGGCCCTATTTGATGAGCAGTTCTTC.